The present entry profiles one T cell receptor beta chain with its context. The antigen is undetermined. The junction and the germline gene differ at one end; a read error may be behind it. The data were taken from a study of CD8+CD57+ T cells in acquired aplastic anemia. Background on the study: DNA from sorted CD4+ and CD8+ cells averaged roughly 3.4 ug.

TCR beta VDJ and CDR3 profiles were obtained from a genomic DNA template. TCRdb re-called the reads through MiXCR, storing one row per CDR3 protein. The table has approximately 470,000 distinct CDR3 sequences, roughly 34% seen once. CDR3 size: 14 residues. Per germline, CDR1 SEHNR and CDR2 FQNEAQ (reference sequence). Regarding the study as a whole: Patients and controls shared under 35 CD8+ CDR3 sequences, highly expressed in patients.

CD8+CD57+ cell expansion, shown by flow cytometry, had occurred in the patients selected for sequencing. This clonotype was sampled from a human donor with aplastic anemia. Sequencing was carried out using sorted CD4+, CD8+, or CD8+CD57+ T cells (not recorded which) from PBMCs. J is TRBJ2-7 and V is TRBV7-9, with 8 bases fitting TRBD2. As DNA, the CDR3 is TGTCCCAGCAGTATTACGGGGGGGAGCTACGAGCAGTACTTC. This gives the protein CPSSITGGSYEQYF.